This T cell receptor beta chain stems from a study of blood T cell repertoires in COVID-19. On the study more broadly: Collection of acute and convalescent COVID-19 samples took place in the United States, Italy and Spain. From T cells, B-cell-depleted T cells, or PBMCs came the material, which was cDNA or gDNA.

Per the original data handling: The assay estimated nucleated cells by amplifying reference gene primers. Profiled with immunoSEQ multiplex PCR; TCRdb holds only in-frame clones, not every one. The V and J calls and clone size are taken from that table; D and trimming were inferred from the DNA. Among over 300,000 clones listed, about 89% were seen once. The receptor's source is a man in his late teens or twenties who had recovered from COVID-19. Input material: peripheral blood.

The CDR3 DNA follows: TGTGCCAGCAGCTTGGTGCGGGGAGTCGAGCAGTACTTC. It is translated as CASSLVRGVEQYF. This sequence joins TRBV5-6 and TRBJ2-7; TRBD2 might be the D (6 bases). Per the germline V gene, CDR1 is SGHDT and CDR2 is YYEEEE. Trimming left V 0 bases short and J 6 bases short, with 10 bases between. This CDR3 is built from 13 residues.